This T cell receptor beta chain is drawn from a study of blood T cell repertoires in COVID-19. Study-level information: There were acute and convalescent COVID-19 samples, and they came from the United States, Italy and Spain. PBMCs, B-cell-depleted T cells, or T cells were the source of the cDNA or gDNA that made up the material.

Losses at the gene ends were 2 bases for V and 8 bases for J; bases not matched to a gene: 7. The CDR3 is 14 amino acids. CDR1 and CDR2 from the germline V gene are SGHTA and FQGTGA. Original methodology: Reference gene primer amplification in the assay estimated nucleated cell counts. Libraries were prepared by immunoSEQ multiplex PCR; TCRdb keeps only in-frame clonotypes and omits some of them. From that table come the V and J calls and clone size; the DNA was used to work out D and trimming. The sample lists approximately 240,000 clones; about 83% were seen once. Sequencing input: peripheral blood. The J gene is TRBJ1-1, the V gene TRBV7-3, with TRBD1 matching over 8 bases. The TCR originated in a man aged 50 to 59 with acute or convalescent COVID-19. The CDR3 region has the DNA TGTGCCAGCAGCTTAGGCAGGGGGCCCGAGGAAGCTTTCTTT. Amino acids: CASSLGRGPEEAFF.